This TCR beta chain was observed in a study of CXCR3-negative and CXCR3-positive naive CD8 T cells. Findings and limits, study-wide: More hydrophobic TRB CDR3s occurred in CXCR3-positive than in CXCR3-negative naive cells. Surface CD5 matched across naive subsets, and TRB CDR3 properties served to infer TCR strength.

Through 5' RACE with UMI labels, the TRB cDNA libraries were prepared. Each CDR3 protein gets one entry in TCRdb, which reprocessed the 5' RACE reads and gives no DNA. This sample's table reports 100,000 to 150,000 distinct CDR3 sequences. Germline CDR1 is LNHDA and CDR2 is SQIVND (reference sequence). The CDR3 consists of 15 residues. As to this clonotype: Its specificity is unknown.

Naivety in CD8+ T cells corresponded to a CD45RO-CCR7+CD27+CD95- phenotype. The receptor was derived from a human donor in good health. Some clones in this sample may be carry-over from other donors' samples. The chain carries TRBV19 and TRBJ2-1; TCRdb's D gene call, TRBD2, goes unchecked for lack of DNA. The sample taken for sequencing was naive CXCR3- CD8+ T cells from blood. Indicated subset: CD45RO-CCR7+CD27+CD95- naive CD8+ T cells lacking CXCR3 (TNR3-). The CDR3 sequence: CASCPESGSSNEQFF.